The clone carrying this TCR beta chain was seen only a few times. Antigen specificity is unknown. This entry comes from a study of identical twins. Study results and limitations: Invariant cells of the MAIT and iNKT types might have partly distorted the zero-insertion analyses. Cord blood beta clonotypes that were abundant carried fewer insertions, and memory repertoires showed no such trend. Modelling approaches yielded underestimates of out-of-frame TCR alpha sharing between monozygotic twins.

TCRdb re-derived calls from the 5' RACE reads in MiXCR, one entry per CDR3 protein. The table includes roughly 250,000 distinct CDR3 sequences, 11% to 15% detected once. V was clipped by 4 bases and J by 5 bases; unmatched bases: 6. Germline lookup yields CDR1 LGHDT and CDR2 YNNKEL (reference sequence). The CDR3 totals 15 residues. The source of this sequence is a woman under 30 in good health. The sample taken for sequencing was memory (CD45RO+) T cells sorted from blood. This chain links TRBV3-1 with TRBJ2-7, with 12 bases lining up with TRBD2. The CDR3 region is CASSPLAGGPHEQYF. Written as DNA, the CDR3 is TGTGCCAGCAGCCCCCTAGCGGGAGGGCCTCACGAGCAGTACTTC.